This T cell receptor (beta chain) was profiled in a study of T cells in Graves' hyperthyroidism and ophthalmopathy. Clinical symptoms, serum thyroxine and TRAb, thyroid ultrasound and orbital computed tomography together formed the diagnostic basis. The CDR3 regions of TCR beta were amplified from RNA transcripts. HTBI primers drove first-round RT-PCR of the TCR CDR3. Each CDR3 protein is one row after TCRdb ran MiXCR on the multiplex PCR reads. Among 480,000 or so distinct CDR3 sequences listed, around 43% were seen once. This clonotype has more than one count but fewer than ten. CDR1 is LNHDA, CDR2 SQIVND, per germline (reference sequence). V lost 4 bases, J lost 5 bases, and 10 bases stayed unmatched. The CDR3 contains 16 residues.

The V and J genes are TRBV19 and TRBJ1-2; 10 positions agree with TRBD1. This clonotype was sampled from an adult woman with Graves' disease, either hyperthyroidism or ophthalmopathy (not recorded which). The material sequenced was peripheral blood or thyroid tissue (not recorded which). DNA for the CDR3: TGTGCCAGTAGTACCCCTTCCGACAGGGGGCTATATGGCTACACCTTC. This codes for CASSTPSDRGLYGYTF.